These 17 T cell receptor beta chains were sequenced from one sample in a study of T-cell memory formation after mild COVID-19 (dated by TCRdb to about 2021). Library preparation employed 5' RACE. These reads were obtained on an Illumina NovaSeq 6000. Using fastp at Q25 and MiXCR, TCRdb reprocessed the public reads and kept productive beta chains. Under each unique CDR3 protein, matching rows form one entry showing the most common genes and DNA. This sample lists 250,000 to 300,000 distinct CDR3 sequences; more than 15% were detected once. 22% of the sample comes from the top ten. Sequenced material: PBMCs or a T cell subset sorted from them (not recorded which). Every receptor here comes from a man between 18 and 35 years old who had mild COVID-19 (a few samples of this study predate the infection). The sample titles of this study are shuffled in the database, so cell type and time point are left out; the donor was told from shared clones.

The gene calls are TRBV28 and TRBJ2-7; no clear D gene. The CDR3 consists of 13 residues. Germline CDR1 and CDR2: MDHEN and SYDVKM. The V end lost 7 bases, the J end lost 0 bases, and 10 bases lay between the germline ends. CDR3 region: CASTGGISYEQYV. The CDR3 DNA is TGTGCCAGCACCGGCGGTATCTCCTACGAGCAGTACGTC.

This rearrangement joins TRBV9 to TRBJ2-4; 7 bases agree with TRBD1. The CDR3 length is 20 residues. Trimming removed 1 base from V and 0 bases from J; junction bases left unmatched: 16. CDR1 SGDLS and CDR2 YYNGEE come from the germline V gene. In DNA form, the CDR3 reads TGTGCCAGCAGCGTATCGTCCGGGGACAGAAAATTACTAGCCAAAAACATTCAGTACTTC. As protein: CASSVSSGDRKLLAKNIQYF.

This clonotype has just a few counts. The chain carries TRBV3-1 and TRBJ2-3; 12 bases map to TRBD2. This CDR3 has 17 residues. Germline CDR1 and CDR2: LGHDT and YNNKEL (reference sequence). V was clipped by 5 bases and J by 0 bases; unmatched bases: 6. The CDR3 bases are TGTGCCAGCAGCTATGGACTAGCGGGGTCTAGCACAGATACGCAGTATTTT. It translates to CASSYGLAGSSTDTQYF.

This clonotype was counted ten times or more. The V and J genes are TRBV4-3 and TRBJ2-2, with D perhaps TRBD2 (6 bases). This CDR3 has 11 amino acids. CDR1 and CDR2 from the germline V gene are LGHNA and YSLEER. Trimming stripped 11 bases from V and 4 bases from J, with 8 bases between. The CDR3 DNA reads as TGCGCCGCGGGGTCCACCGGGGAGCTGTTTTTT. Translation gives CAAGSTGELFF.

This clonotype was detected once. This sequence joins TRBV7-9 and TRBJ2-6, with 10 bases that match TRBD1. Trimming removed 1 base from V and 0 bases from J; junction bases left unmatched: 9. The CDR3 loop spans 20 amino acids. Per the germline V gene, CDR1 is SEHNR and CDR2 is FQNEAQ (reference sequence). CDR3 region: CASSLETRRDRGSGANVLTF. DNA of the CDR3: TGTGCCAGCAGCTTAGAGACGAGGAGGGACAGGGGCTCTGGGGCCAACGTCCTGACTTTC.

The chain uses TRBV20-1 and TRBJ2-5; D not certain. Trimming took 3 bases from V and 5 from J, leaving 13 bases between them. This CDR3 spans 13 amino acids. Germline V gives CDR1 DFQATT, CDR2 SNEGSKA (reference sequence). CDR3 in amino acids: CSASTVPLETQYF. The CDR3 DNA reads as TGCAGTGCTAGTACGGTTCCTCTGGAGACCCAGTACTTC.

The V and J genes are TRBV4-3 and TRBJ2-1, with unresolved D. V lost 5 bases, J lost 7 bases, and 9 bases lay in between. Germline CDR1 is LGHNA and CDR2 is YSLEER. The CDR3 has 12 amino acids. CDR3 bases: TGCGCCAGCAGCGCTAGTGGTAATGAGCAGTTCTTC. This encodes CASSASGNEQFF.

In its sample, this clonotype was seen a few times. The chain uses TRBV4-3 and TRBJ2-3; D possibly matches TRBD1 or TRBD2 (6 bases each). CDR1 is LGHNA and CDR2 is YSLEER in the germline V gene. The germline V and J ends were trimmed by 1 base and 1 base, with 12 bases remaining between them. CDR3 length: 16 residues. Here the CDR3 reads CASSQGRGRRTDTQYF. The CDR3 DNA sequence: TGCGCCAGCAGCCAAGGACGGGGGCGCCGCACAGATACGCAGTATTTT.

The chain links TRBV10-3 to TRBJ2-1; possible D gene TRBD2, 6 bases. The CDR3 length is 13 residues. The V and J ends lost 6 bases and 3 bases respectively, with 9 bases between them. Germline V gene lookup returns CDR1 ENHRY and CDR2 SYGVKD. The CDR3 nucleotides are TGTGCCATCAGGGACTACCTCTACAATGAGCAGTTCTTC. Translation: CAIRDYLYNEQFF.

CDR3 sequence (DNA): TGTGCCAGTAGTATTGCTCGGGGATGGGAGACCCAGTACTTC. It codes for CASSIARGWETQYF. The chain employs TRBV19 and TRBJ2-5; TRBD2 might be the D (5 bases). The germline CDR1 and CDR2 sequences are LNHDA and SQIVND (reference sequence). Trimming left V 3 bases short and J 5 bases short, with 13 bases between. The CDR3 has 14 residues.

Written as DNA, the CDR3 is TGCAGTGCTAGACGGGCGCAGGGGGCTTGGGAGACCCAGTACTTC. The encoded protein is CSARRAQGAWETQYF. This chain joins TRBV20-1 and TRBJ2-5, with 8 bases that match TRBD1. Germline V CDR1 and CDR2: DFQATT, SNEGSKA (reference sequence). The CDR3 is 15 amino acids. The V and J ends lost 2 bases and 5 bases, in that order; junction bases with no gene match: 10.

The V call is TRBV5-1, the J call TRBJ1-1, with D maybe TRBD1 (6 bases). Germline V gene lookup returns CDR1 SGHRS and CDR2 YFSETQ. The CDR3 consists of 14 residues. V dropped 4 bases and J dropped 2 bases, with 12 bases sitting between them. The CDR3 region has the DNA TGCGCCAGCAGCACAGGGTGGGAAAACACTGAAGCTTTCTTT. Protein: CASSTGWENTEAFF.

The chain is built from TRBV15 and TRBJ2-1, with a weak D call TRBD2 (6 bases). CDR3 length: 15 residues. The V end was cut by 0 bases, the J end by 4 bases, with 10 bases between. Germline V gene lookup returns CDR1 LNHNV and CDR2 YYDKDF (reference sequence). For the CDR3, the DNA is TGTGCCACCAGCAGAGATCTGGGGGGATACAATGAGCAGTTCTTC. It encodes CATSRDLGGYNEQFF.

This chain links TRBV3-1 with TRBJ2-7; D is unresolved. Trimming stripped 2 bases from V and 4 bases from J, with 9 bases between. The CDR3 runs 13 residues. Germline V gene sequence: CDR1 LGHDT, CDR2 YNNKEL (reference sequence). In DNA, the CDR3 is TGTGCCAGCAGCCAAACTGGGAATTACGAGCAGTACTTC. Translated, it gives CASSQTGNYEQYF.

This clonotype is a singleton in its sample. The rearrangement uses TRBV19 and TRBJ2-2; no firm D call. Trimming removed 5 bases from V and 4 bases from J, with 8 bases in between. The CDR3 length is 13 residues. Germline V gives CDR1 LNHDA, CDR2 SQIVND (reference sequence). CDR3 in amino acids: CASSQTSTGELFF. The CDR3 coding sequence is TGTGCCAGTAGTCAGACATCCACCGGGGAGCTGTTTTTT.

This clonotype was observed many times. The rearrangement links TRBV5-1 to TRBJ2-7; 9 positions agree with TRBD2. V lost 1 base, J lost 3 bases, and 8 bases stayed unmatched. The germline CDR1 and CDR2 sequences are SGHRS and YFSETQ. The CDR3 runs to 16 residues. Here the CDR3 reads CASSLSPGLADYEQYV. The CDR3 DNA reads TGCGCCAGCAGCTTGTCCCCGGGACTAGCAGACTACGAGCAGTACGTC.

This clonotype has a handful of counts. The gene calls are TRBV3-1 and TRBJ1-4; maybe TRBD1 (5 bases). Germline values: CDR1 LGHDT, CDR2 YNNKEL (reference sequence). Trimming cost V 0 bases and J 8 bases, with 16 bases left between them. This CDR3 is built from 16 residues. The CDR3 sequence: CASSQEGTYRYEKLFF. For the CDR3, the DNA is TGTGCCAGCAGCCAAGAGGGGACCTACCGATACGAAAAACTGTTTTTT.